This entry is about one T cell receptor beta chain. This clone is a singleton in its sample. The antigen it recognizes is unknown. Per-nucleotide qualities are absent, and no much larger clonotype sits a single base away. TCRbeta CDR3 regions were amplified from genomic DNA by means of the immunoSEQ Assay, a bias-controlled multiplex PCR. The paper's data handling went like this. Within the assay, amplification of reference gene primers was used to estimate how many nucleated cells each sample contained. To quantify the absolute abundance of each unique TCRbeta CDR3 rearrangement, sequence reads were collapsed and filtered. Productive Simpson clonality was computed per sample as the square root of Simpson's diversity index over productive rearrangements. Entries here come from immuneACCESS through TCRdb and include only in-frame sequences with V and J called. Some clones fail to appear in such tables; in the studies checked, an unresolved V gene covers under half of the shortfall, and the cause of the remainder is unknown. V and J calls and clone size are those listed in that table; D and trimming were worked out from the DNA. This sample has 300,000 to 450,000 clones in its table, and 89% of those were observed once. The ten largest account for less than 3.5% of the sample.

These data belong to a study of blood T cell repertoires in COVID-19 (dated by TCRdb to about 2020). For context, the study as a whole: Samples covering the acute and convalescent phases of COVID-19 were provided by collaborators in the United States, Italy and Spain. HLA class I and class II types, where available, came from metadata supplied by the sample provider rather than from assay-based typing. The repertoires were made available in a free public database intended to serve as a resource for research on the immune response to SARS-CoV-2. The prospective study material was composed of cDNA or gDNA derived from T cells, B-cell-depleted T cells, or PBMCs. Sample metadata almost always included a de-identified subject ID, COVID-19 status, age in years and sex. Deeply sampled blood TCRbeta repertoires from subjects exposed to, actively infected with, or recovered from COVID-19 were included in the dataset. The samples were drawn from the first 160 participants of the ongoing ImmuneRACE study and from more than 1,000 subjects provided by 6 global collaborators. Findings and caveats that apply to the study as a whole: The amount of clinical and demographic metadata varied by source and participant and was provided uncurated.

Germline trimming amounts to 5 bases on V and 3 bases on J, with 6 as the count of junction bases outside the gene matches. Measured from the cysteine to the phenylalanine, the CDR3 is 14 residues long. Only the CDR3 DNA stays, 42 bases, in frame from base 1. Based on the germline V gene, the CDR1 and CDR2 sequences are SGHAT and FQNNGV. At one collaborating source in Seattle, patients were enrolled during active infection and were followed longitudinally through the course of disease. Collaborating institutions collected whole blood in K2EDTA tubes following their own protocols. For TCRbeta analysis, collaborators shipped samples in one of three forms: frozen whole blood, isolated PBMCs, or DNA extracted from either of those sample types.

The sequencing sample was made of peripheral blood. Here the chain combines TRBV11-2 and TRBJ2-7; 8 middle bases align to TRBD1. This clonotype was sampled from a woman in her twenties or thirties with COVID-19, enrolled during active disease. The CDR3 reads as follows: CASSTRGRDYEQYF. The base sequence is TGTGCCAGCAGCACCAGGGGGCGCGACTACGAGCAGTACTTC.